Detailed here is one TCR beta chain. Its cognate antigen is unknown. The data were obtained in a study of T cell responses to AZD1222 COVID-19 vaccine. As for the study in general: Pooled together were second doses at about 4 or about 12 weeks. Study-level points and caveats: Repertoires were obtained solely post-peak T cell response. Seropositive status at baseline applied to only five to seven AZD1222 recipients.

Produced via immunoSEQ multiplex PCR; TCRdb's table is partial and in-frame only. The sample records about 95,000 clones, 85% to 90% being singletons. The sequence came from an adult in good health. Sequenced material: peripheral blood, taken on day 0 of AZD1222 vaccination.

Written as DNA, the CDR3 is TGCGCCAGCTACCCCCCCGAAAACACCGGGGAGCTGTTTTTT. It codes for CASYPPENTGELFF. This sequence joins TRBV5-1 and TRBJ2-2; D ambiguous. The CDR3 covers 14 residues. CDR1 and CDR2 from the germline V gene are SGHRS and YFSETQ. V lost 7 bases and J lost 2, with 12 bases in between.